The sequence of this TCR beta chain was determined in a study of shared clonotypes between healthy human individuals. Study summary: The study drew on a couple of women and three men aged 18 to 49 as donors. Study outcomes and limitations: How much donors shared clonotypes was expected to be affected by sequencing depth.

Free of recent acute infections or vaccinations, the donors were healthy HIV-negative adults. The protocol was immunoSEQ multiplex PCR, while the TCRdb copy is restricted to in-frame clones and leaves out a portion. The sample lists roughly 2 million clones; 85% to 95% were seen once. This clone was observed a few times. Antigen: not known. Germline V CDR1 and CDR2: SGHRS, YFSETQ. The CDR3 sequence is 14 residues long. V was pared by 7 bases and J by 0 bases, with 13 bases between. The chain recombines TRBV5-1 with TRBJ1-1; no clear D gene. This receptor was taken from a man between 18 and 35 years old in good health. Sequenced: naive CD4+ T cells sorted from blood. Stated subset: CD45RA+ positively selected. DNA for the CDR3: TGCGCCAGCTCGAGAGGACGGATGAACACTGAAGCTTTCTTT. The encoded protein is CASSRGRMNTEAFF.